This entry lists 23 T cell receptor beta chains sequenced from one sample in a study of cytomegalovirus exposure and HLA in healthy donors. TCRdb's table, derived via immunoSEQ multiplex PCR, lists solely in-frame clones and lacks some. The data hold fewer than 70,000 clones, with more than 90% observed a single time. The sample comprised PBMCs. These receptors originate from a man younger than 30 in good health and CMV-seronegative.

This clone was seen a single time. This sequence joins TRBV13 and TRBJ2-7, with 13 bases matching TRBD2. Trimming cost V 4 bases and J 7 bases; bases outside gene matches: 7. CDR1 and CDR2 (germline): PRHDT, FYEKMQ (reference sequence). This CDR3 has 15 amino acids. Here the CDR3 reads CASSSRTSGSWEQYF. CDR3 bases: TGTGCCAGCAGCTCTAGGACTAGCGGGAGCTGGGAGCAGTACTTC.

The rearrangement uses TRBV7-2 and TRBJ2-2, with 11 bases that match TRBD2. Germline-derived CDR1 and CDR2 are SGHTA and FQGNSA. Losses at the gene ends were 5 bases for V and 4 bases for J; bases not matched to a gene: 15. The CDR3 contains 19 residues. The CDR3 bases are TGTGCCAGCAGCGGCCGGGACAGGGCACTAGCGGGAGTCACCGGGGAGCTGTTTTTT. It encodes CASSGRDRALAGVTGELFF.

Points on this clone: The same CDR3 is also encoded by other DNA sequences in this sample. The rearrangement joins TRBV7-9 to TRBJ2-5, with a weak D call TRBD1 (6 bases). CDR3 length: 13 amino acids. Germline V lookup: CDR1 SEHNR, CDR2 FQNEAQ (reference sequence). The V gene lost 0 bases and the J gene lost 4 bases, with 6 bases spanning the gap. For the CDR3, the DNA is TGTGCCAGCAGCTTAGCAGGGGGAGAGACCCAGTACTTC. Its protein is CASSLAGGETQYF.

This sequence joins TRBV6-1 and TRBJ1-1; D is undetermined. The CDR3 is 13 residues long. CDR1 is MNHNS, CDR2 SASEGT, per germline. The germline V and J ends were trimmed by 3 bases and 0 bases, with 5 bases remaining between them. CDR3 sequence (DNA): TGTGCCAGCAGTGATCAGGTGAACACTGAAGCTTTCTTT. This sequence encodes CASSDQVNTEAFF.

The chain combines TRBV5-1 with TRBJ2-3; 7 positions match TRBD2. Germline loops: CDR1 SGHRS, CDR2 YFSETQ. V dropped 4 bases and J dropped 2; count of bases not matched to a gene: 7. The CDR3 totals 15 residues. The CDR3 sequence: CASSPLTSYTDTQYF. The CDR3, as DNA: TGCGCCAGCAGCCCGTTGACTAGCTACACAGATACGCAGTATTTT.

This clone was seen more than once but under ten times. V usage is TRBV2 and J usage is TRBJ2-2; 10 bases map to TRBD1. Germline V gives CDR1 SNHLY, CDR2 FYNNEI. This CDR3 comprises 17 residues. V was pared by 6 bases and J by 6 bases, with 13 bases of the junction left unmatched. CDR3 in amino acids: CASSGDRGLSSAGELFF. The CDR3 DNA follows: TGTGCCAGCAGCGGTGACAGGGGGCTTTCGAGCGCCGGGGAGCTGTTTTTT.

The genes are TRBV28 and TRBJ1-1; no clear D. V dropped 5 bases and J dropped 3 bases, with 7 bases sitting between them. The germline V gene has CDR1 MDHEN and CDR2 SYDVKM. The CDR3 contains 12 residues. CDR3: CASSERYTEAFF. In nucleotides, the CDR3 is TGTGCCAGCAGTGAGAGGTACACTGAAGCTTTCTTT.

The rearrangement joins TRBV25-1 to TRBJ2-3; 7 nucleotides align to TRBD1. V lost 6 bases to trimming and J lost 5 bases; unmatched junction nucleotides: 11. Germline assignment: CDR1 MGHDK and CDR2 SYGVNS. The CDR3 has 15 amino acids. The CDR3 DNA reads as TGTGCCAGCAGCGAGGACAGGACAGGCGGAGATACGCAGTATTTT. Residues: CASSEDRTGGDTQYF.

The V gene is TRBV10-1, the J gene TRBJ2-3, with 15 bases aligning to TRBD2. The CDR3 has 16 residues. V was pared by 3 bases and J by 6 bases, with 4 bases of the junction left unmatched. Germline V lookup: CDR1 WNHNN, CDR2 SYGVQD (reference sequence). DNA of the CDR3: TGCGCCAGCAGTGAAGGACTAGCGGGAGGGAGGGATACGCAGTATTTT. It codes for CASSEGLAGGRDTQYF.

The chain carries TRBV7-9 and TRBJ2-7; TRBD1 matches 9 bases. J lost 2 bases, V lost 2 bases, and 4 bases had no gene match. The CDR3 length is 15 residues. The germline gives CDR1 SEHNR, CDR2 FQNEAQ (reference sequence). In DNA, the CDR3 is TGTGCCAGCAGCTTATCGACAGGGGGGACCTACGAGCAGTACTTC. Its translation is CASSLSTGGTYEQYF.

In DNA form, the CDR3 reads TGTGCCAGCAGCTTAGGCCAAGCGGGAGCATCAGATACGCAGTATTTT. Translated: CASSLGQAGASDTQYF. V usage is TRBV7-9 and J usage is TRBJ2-3; 8 nucleotides match TRBD2. V was pared by 1 base and J by 4 bases, with 7 bases of the junction left unmatched. Germline V lookup: CDR1 SEHNR, CDR2 FQNEAQ (reference sequence). The CDR3 sequence is 16 residues long.

The chain employs TRBV28 and TRBJ1-5; 9 nucleotides agree with TRBD1. The length of the CDR3 is 16 residues. V lost 6 bases and J lost 4; bases outside the gene matches: 10. Germline-derived CDR1 and CDR2 are MDHEN and SYDVKM. This chain's CDR3 is CASRPRGQGINQPQHF. CDR3 coding DNA: TGTGCCAGCAGACCTCGTGGACAGGGGATAAATCAGCCCCAGCATTTT.

The rearrangement joins TRBV5-4 to TRBJ1-2; 9 bases are shared with TRBD1. CDR1 is SGHNT and CDR2 is YYREEE in the germline V gene (reference sequence). The V gene end was trimmed by 4 bases and the J gene end by 4 bases; junction bases not matched to a gene: 11. This CDR3 is built from 16 residues. CDR3 in amino acids: CASSTNRGQGSYGYTF. As DNA, the CDR3 is TGTGCCAGCAGCACTAATCGAGGACAGGGGTCCTATGGCTACACCTTC.

The chain carries TRBV5-1 and TRBJ2-1, with a weak D call TRBD2 (6 bases). Germline CDR1 and CDR2: SGHRS and YFSETQ. The CDR3 sequence is 13 residues long. Deletions cut 3 bases from V and 8 bases from J, with 12 bases between. CDR3 nucleotides: TGCGCCAGCAGCTGGGGCACGGGGGATGAGCAGTTCTTC. It translates to CASSWGTGDEQFF.

This chain connects TRBV7-6 to TRBJ1-1, with 11 nucleotides matching TRBD1. Trimming removed 4 bases from V and 4 bases from J; junction bases left unmatched: 5. CDR3 length equals 15 residues. In germline, CDR1 is SGHVS, CDR2 FNYEAQ. The CDR3 loop is CASSSTGTGGTEAFF. The CDR3 coding sequence is TGTGCCAGCAGCTCGACCGGGACAGGGGGCACTGAAGCTTTCTTT.

This clone was seen a handful of times. The chain combines TRBV4-2 with TRBJ2-3, with 11 bases aligning to TRBD1. CDR1 is LGHNA, CDR2 YNFKEQ, per germline. With V trimmed by 4 bases and J by 2 bases, 2 bases remained unmatched. This CDR3 is 15 amino acids long. CDR3 coding DNA: TGTGCCAGCAGCCCGGGACAGGGGGACACAGATACGCAGTATTTT. It specifies CASSPGQGDTDTQYF.

The V and J genes are TRBV19 and TRBJ2-7; 13 bases line up with TRBD2. This CDR3 spans 16 amino acids. With 4 bases clipped from V and 2 bases from J, the junction kept 5 bases outside the gene matches. Per the germline V gene, CDR1 is LNHDA and CDR2 is SQIVND (reference sequence). The CDR3 coding sequence is TGTGCCAGTAGTACCCGGACTAGCGGGAGTCCCTACGAGCAGTACTTC. This encodes CASSTRTSGSPYEQYF. The entire variable domain, with the rest obtained from reference TRBV19 and TRBJ2-7, is as follows: DGGITQSPKYLFRKEGQNVTLSCEQNLNHDAMYWYRQDPGQGLRLIYYSQIVNDFQKGDIAEGYSVSREKKESFPLTVTSAQKNPTAFYLCASSTRTSGSPYEQYFGPGTRLTVT.

The gene calls are TRBV2 and TRBJ1-5, with a tentative D call TRBD1 (6 bases). There are 14 residues in the CDR3. V was pared by 6 bases and J by 7 bases, with 16 bases between. In germline, CDR1 is SNHLY, CDR2 FYNNEI. CDR3 residues: CASSDRYSRQPQHF. CDR3 nucleotide sequence: TGTGCCAGCAGCGACAGGTATTCACGACAGCCCCAGCATTTT.

The chain has TRBV10-3 and TRBJ2-1, with 10 bases identical to TRBD1. Per germline, CDR1 ENHRY and CDR2 SYGVKD. CDR3 length: 14 residues. V gave up 3 bases and J gave up 8 bases; unmatched junction bases: 4. CDR3: CAISDLDRGHEQFF. CDR3 nucleotide sequence: TGTGCCATCAGTGATCTCGACAGGGGGCATGAGCAGTTCTTC.

CDR3 in amino acids: CASTSGRAYEQYF. The CDR3, as DNA: TGTGCCAGCACTAGCGGGAGGGCCTACGAGCAGTACTTC. The rearrangement uses TRBV7-9 and TRBJ2-7; 12 bases are shared with TRBD2. Germline CDR1 and CDR2: SEHNR and FQNEAQ (reference sequence). J was trimmed by 2 bases and V by 7 bases; bases with no gene match: 0. There are 13 residues in the CDR3. The whole variable domain, remainder taken from reference TRBV7-9 and TRBJ2-7, is DTGVSQNPRHKITKRGQNVTFRCDPISEHNRLYWYRQTLGQGPEFLTYFQNEAQLEKSRLLSDRFSAERPKGSFSTLEIQRTEQGDSAMYLCASTSGRAYEQYFGPGTRLTVT.

The CDR3 loop reads CASSQTGASEKLFF. CDR3 nucleotide sequence: TGTGCCAGCAGCCAGACAGGGGCGTCGGAAAAACTGTTTTTT. The gene calls are TRBV5-4 and TRBJ1-4; 8 bases are a match to TRBD1. Trimming cost V 4 bases and J 8 bases; bases outside gene matches: 7. This CDR3 comprises 14 residues. Germline V gene lookup returns CDR1 SGHNT and CDR2 YYREEE (reference sequence).

The chain recombines TRBV9 with TRBJ1-5, with D uncertain. CDR1 and CDR2 from the germline V gene are SGDLS and YYNGEE. The CDR3 loop spans 14 amino acids. Trimming took off 3 bases at V and 3 bases at J, with 10 bases between the two ends. The CDR3 loop reads CASSASGFNQPQHF. Written as DNA, the CDR3 is TGTGCCAGCAGCGCGTCGGGGTTCAATCAGCCCCAGCATTTT. The whole variable domain, remainder taken from reference TRBV9 and TRBJ1-5, is DSGVTQTPKHLITATGQRVTLRCSPRSGDLSVYWYQQSLDQGLQFLIQYYNGEERAKGNILERFSAQQFPDLHSELNLSSLELGDSALYFCASSASGFNQPQHFGDGTRLSIL.

This chain joins TRBV6-5 and TRBJ1-4; unclear D gene. V lost 0 bases to trimming and J lost 4 bases, with 9 bases between them. The V gene's germline CDR1 is MNHEY and CDR2 SVGAGI. The CDR3 sequence is 15 residues long. The CDR3 sequence: CASSYSTLFNEKLFF. In DNA form, the CDR3 reads TGTGCCAGCAGTTACTCGACATTGTTTAATGAAAAACTGTTTTTT.